This TCR beta chain stems from a study of T cell clonality in common variable immunodeficiency (dated by TCRdb to between 2014 and 2016). Predominantly Caucasian heritage was noted among both the CVID patients and the healthy controls. From each donor, roughly 4.5 to 8 ml of heparinized peripheral whole blood was collected. Genomic DNA from adults with common variable immune deficiency (CVID) and from healthy adult controls was used for sequencing of TCRbeta CDR3 repertoires. There were around 22 healthy adult volunteers in the control group (around 12 female and around ten male), ranging in age from 23 to 66 years, with a mean age of about 36. To isolate peripheral blood mononuclear cells, diluted blood was subjected to density centrifugation over Hypaque 1077 or Ficoll-Paque. Genomic DNA was obtained from unsorted mononuclear cells through either Qiagen column purification or a centrifugation-based method.

For sequencing, equivalent amounts of genomic DNA were input from CVID and control samples. For every sample, a 60 bp segment covering the rearranged TCRbeta CDR3 region was amplified and then sequenced. The immunoSEQ assay, a bias-corrected multiplex PCR combined with high-throughput sequencing, was used for TCRbeta amplification. The study's own analysis went as follows. Each unique nucleotide sequence was treated as a clone and annotated with V, D and J genes, copy number and frequency. Sequences were labeled productive if in frame, and non-productive if out of frame or containing stop codons. As previously described, clonality was computed from Shannon's entropy. Mean CDR3 Kyte-Doolittle hydropathy was derived from the predicted amino acid sequences of productive clones. The R hclust function was used to hierarchically cluster scaled V gene usage with Manhattan distance and complete linkage. Clone sharing by CDR3 amino acid sequence was assessed by resampling 12 repertoires per group over 100 rounds. The repertoires were searched for around 65 published EBV-specific and about 250 published CMV-specific TCRbeta sequences. Analysis left out two CVID samples that produced under 10,000 sequences, so some 45 CVID repertoires remained. TCRdb stores this immuneACCESS table with in-frame sequences only. Part of the clones is absent; in the studies checked, under half of the shortfall reflects unresolved V genes, and no reason is known for the rest. That table furnishes V, J and clone size, whereas the DNA furnished D and trimming. The sample records roughly 42,000 clones, none occurring a single time. Jointly, the top ten make up roughly 2.9% of the sample.

This clone was counted a few times. Its antigen is still unknown. Sequencing ends 3 residues short of the CDR3 end; the germline J gene provides the rest. General findings and caveats noted by the study authors: Even though DNA input was equal, the average per sample came to some 82,000 unique sequences for controls compared with around 32,000 for CVID samples. TCRbeta clonality was higher in CVID subjects than in healthy controls (t-test p = 0.018), and the increase was most characteristic of about a third of subjects. The authors noted that sequencing repertoires of T cell subpopulations would be needed to clarify what caused the increased clonality in CVID. CVID TCRbeta sequences reportedly showed fewer deletions and N-nucleotide insertions and lacked highly modified clones with 13 or more V deletions. CVID subjects shared fewer TCRbeta clones with each other than healthy controls did (p < 0.0001). Correlations between repertoire features and clinical complications were limited by patient heterogeneity within the CVID cohort.

There are 15 amino acids in the CDR3, from cysteine to phenylalanine inclusive. The 36 bases shown cover part of the CDR3, and their frame starts at base 1. Reading the germline V gene (reference sequence) gives CDR1 SEHNR and CDR2 FQNEAQ. In this chain, TRBV7-9 is recombined with TRBJ1-2; there is no confident call for the D gene. The clonotype originates from a person aged 18 to 75 in good health. The sequenced sample consisted of peripheral blood mononuclear cells. The CDR3 is CASSLASLDYNDYTF. Incomplete CDR3 DNA: TGTGCCAGCAGCTTAGCGTCGCTAGATTACAATGAC.